This TCR beta chain was captured in a study of blood T cell repertoires in COVID-19. The wider study: The study drew acute and convalescent COVID-19 samples from the United States, Italy and Spain. PBMCs, B-cell-depleted T cells, or T cells were the source of the cDNA or gDNA that made up the material.

This CDR3 spans 19 amino acids. The ends lost 2 bases at V and 0 bases at J; junction bases unmatched: 7. Germline lookup yields CDR1 SGHNT and CDR2 YENEEA. Profiled with immunoSEQ multiplex PCR; TCRdb holds only in-frame clones, not every one. The sample yields about 59,000 clones, about 90% seen once. Sequencing was done on a sample of peripheral blood. The chain is built from TRBV11-3 and TRBJ2-1; 13 nucleotides match TRBD2. This TCR came from an elderly woman with active COVID-19. The CDR3 DNA is TGTGCCAGCAGCTTATGGGGGACTAGCGGGGCCTCCTCCTACAATGAGCAGTTCTTC. Its translation: CASSLWGTSGASSYNEQFF. The variable domain in full, completed from reference TRBV11-3 and TRBJ2-1, reads EAGVVQSPRYKIIEKKQPVAFWCNPISGHNTLYWYLQNLGQGPELLIRYENEEAVDDSQLPKDRFSAERLKGVDSTLKIQPAELGDSAVYLCASSLWGTSGASSYNEQFFGPGTRLTVL.